This is a list of T cell receptor beta chains from one sample in a study of shared clonotypes between healthy human individuals. Method: immunoSEQ multiplex PCR; TCRdb's copy keeps in-frame clones and lacks some. The table lists approximately 2,000,000 clones, less than 95% of them singletons, with around 0.35% in the top ten. The material sequenced was naive CD4+ T cells from PBMCs. These TCRs come from a man in his late teens or twenties in good health. Some clones in this sample may be carry-over from other donors' samples. CDR3s leave out the opening cysteine and the closing phenylalanine or tryptophan. Fields, in order: CDR3 protein, J gene, V gene.

cdr3_aa: ASSLPGLPEKLF; j_call: TRBJ1-4; v_call: TRBV28
cdr3_aa: AWSIQAGVGETQY; j_call: TRBJ2-5; v_call: TRBV30
cdr3_aa: ASSPPSLGLNNEQF; j_call: TRBJ2-1; v_call: TRBV4-1
cdr3_aa: ASSPDRAREQF; j_call: TRBJ2-1; v_call: TRBV7-7
cdr3_aa: AWSAVDRGGGYT; j_call: TRBJ1-2; v_call: TRBV30
cdr3_aa: ASSLDRGYGYT; j_call: TRBJ1-2; v_call: TRBV6-5
cdr3_aa: ASSQESRSGELF; j_call: TRBJ2-2; v_call: TRBV14
cdr3_aa: ASSFGTSPFSYEQY; j_call: TRBJ2-7; v_call: TRBV5-1
cdr3_aa: ASSLVGAAQY; j_call: TRBJ2-5; v_call: TRBV7-9
cdr3_aa: ATSGRTVGNTIY; j_call: TRBJ1-3; v_call: TRBV15
cdr3_aa: ASSLDPREETQY; j_call: TRBJ2-5; v_call: TRBV5-1
cdr3_aa: ASSQEWGNMNTEAF; j_call: TRBJ1-1; v_call: TRBV14
cdr3_aa: ASSPEPGSTEAF; j_call: TRBJ1-1; v_call: TRBV18
cdr3_aa: ASSPADLSRTDTQY; j_call: TRBJ2-3; v_call: TRBV5-1
cdr3_aa: ASSRGLAGGNEQY; j_call: TRBJ2-7; v_call: TRBV7-2
cdr3_aa: ATSRGASSYEQY; j_call: TRBJ2-7; v_call: TRBV6-5
cdr3_aa: ASTAGTLVQPQH; j_call: TRBJ1-5; v_call: TRBV28
cdr3_aa: ASSAPDWREGYT; j_call: TRBJ1-2; v_call: TRBV6-1
cdr3_aa: ASSVSGTYNEQF; j_call: TRBJ2-1; v_call: TRBV19
cdr3_aa: ASSPRGGGAGELF; j_call: TRBJ2-2; v_call: TRBV9
cdr3_aa: ASSLYPVKVSETQY; j_call: TRBJ2-5; v_call: TRBV2
cdr3_aa: ASSPLPVSYEQY; j_call: TRBJ2-7; v_call: TRBV9
cdr3_aa: ASSYRVPGELF; j_call: TRBJ2-2; v_call: TRBV7-7
cdr3_aa: ASMERNTGELF; j_call: TRBJ2-2; v_call: TRBV6-6
cdr3_aa: ASIRGLGSYNEQF; j_call: TRBJ2-1; v_call: TRBV6-1
cdr3_aa: ASSEADTLYGYT; j_call: TRBJ1-2; v_call: TRBV2
cdr3_aa: ASSYVQGSQPQH; j_call: TRBJ1-5; v_call: TRBV6-5
cdr3_aa: ASSIGTSGIYEQY; j_call: TRBJ2-7; v_call: TRBV11-3
cdr3_aa: ASSAAPLAGYT; j_call: TRBJ1-2; v_call: TRBV2
cdr3_aa: ASSSIGGSDTEAF; j_call: TRBJ1-1; v_call: TRBV18
cdr3_aa: ASTRQGRDEQY; j_call: TRBJ2-7; v_call: TRBV2
cdr3_aa: ASMRNYGYT; j_call: TRBJ1-2; v_call: TRBV6-1
cdr3_aa: ASSPLGTSLGEQY; j_call: TRBJ2-7; v_call: TRBV7-2
cdr3_aa: ASSRGLGVDSYEQY; j_call: TRBJ2-7; v_call: TRBV5-1
cdr3_aa: ASSSGPAYGYT; j_call: TRBJ1-2; v_call: TRBV6-5
cdr3_aa: ASLPTSGVSYNEQF; j_call: TRBJ2-1; v_call: TRBV5-1
cdr3_aa: ASSPMAKNQPQH; j_call: TRBJ1-5; v_call: TRBV18
cdr3_aa: ASTLSQGTGNTIY; j_call: TRBJ1-3; v_call: TRBV28
cdr3_aa: ASSYRPAIGPITGELF; j_call: TRBJ2-2; v_call: TRBV13